Presented here are 8 T cell receptor beta chains from one specimen sequenced in a study of blood T cell repertoires in COVID-19. The data were produced by immunoSEQ multiplex PCR, yet TCRdb's version contains in-frame clones alone and is incomplete. The sample includes about 480,000 clones, 70% to 90% of them seen just once. The sample was PBMCs or T cells enriched from blood (not recorded which). Receptors originate from a woman under 30 with acute COVID-19.

V is TRBV6-5 and J is TRBJ2-7; D ambiguous. Per the germline V gene, CDR1 is MNHEY and CDR2 is SVGAGI. The CDR3 has 12 amino acids. The V end lost 5 bases, the J end lost 6 bases, and 11 bases lay between the germline ends. CDR3 protein: CASSRLFSEQYF. The CDR3 DNA is TGTGCCAGCAGTCGACTGTTCTCCGAGCAGTACTTC.

This sequence joins TRBV4-2 and TRBJ2-6; weak D call: TRBD1 (6 bases). The CDR3 is made up of 19 amino acids. Germline V gene data show CDR1 as LGHNA and CDR2 as YNFKEQ. The V gene lost 0 bases and the J gene lost 0 bases, with 15 bases spanning the gap. For the CDR3, the DNA is TGTGCCAGCAGCCAAGATACGGCAGGGGCAGTCTCTGGGGCCAACGTCCTGACTTTC. This sequence encodes CASSQDTAGAVSGANVLTF.

This clone appeared a single time. The chain carries TRBV5-1 and TRBJ1-1; D unclear. Deletions cut 1 base from V and 0 bases from J, with 4 bases between. The CDR3 totals 13 residues. Germline V gene lookup returns CDR1 SGHRS and CDR2 YFSETQ. CDR3 amino acids: CASSLSMNTEAFF. The CDR3 DNA reads TGCGCCAGCAGCTTGTCAATGAACACTGAAGCTTTCTTT.

V gene TRBV7-2 combines with J gene TRBJ2-1; 8 bases align to TRBD2. V dropped 2 bases and J dropped 3; count of bases not matched to a gene: 3. CDR1 and CDR2 from the germline V gene are SGHTA and FQGNSA. The length of the CDR3 is 15 residues. CDR3 nucleotide sequence: TGTGCCAGCAGCTTAAGCGGGGGAGTCTACAATGAGCAGTTCTTC. It yields the protein CASSLSGGVYNEQFF.

The chain is built from TRBV5-6 and TRBJ2-1; 10 bases map to TRBD1. The V and J ends lost 3 bases and 10 bases, in that order; junction bases with no gene match: 10. The CDR3 has 15 residues. From germline, CDR1 is SGHDT and CDR2 YYEEEE. CDR3 residues: CASSYDRGPNYEQFF. CDR3 nucleotide sequence: TGTGCCAGCAGCTACGACAGGGGGCCCAACTACGAGCAGTTCTTC.

The chain has TRBV6-5 and TRBJ1-4; D is uncertain. The CDR3 spans 14 residues. Germline CDR1 and CDR2: MNHEY and SVGAGI. V was trimmed by 0 bases and J by 6 bases, leaving 8 bases between them. DNA of the CDR3: TGTGCCAGCAGTTACTCGGCAGGCGATGAAAAACTGTTTTTT. Amino acids: CASSYSAGDEKLFF.

V and J are TRBV11-2 and TRBJ2-5, with TRBD2 as a possible D gene (7 bases). CDR1 is SGHAT, CDR2 FQNNGV, per germline. This CDR3 is 13 amino acids long. V was pared by 8 bases and J by 7 bases, with 17 bases between. The CDR3 nucleotides are TGTGCCAGCGAGGGGGGGGCCGCCCGGACCCAGTACTTC. It translates to CASEGGAARTQYF.

The rearrangement uses TRBV7-2 and TRBJ2-3; D possibly corresponds to TRBD2 (7 bases). This CDR3 contains 15 residues. Germline assignment: CDR1 SGHTA and CDR2 FQGNSA. The V and J ends lost 5 bases and 4 bases respectively, with 16 bases between them. The CDR3 bases are TGTGCCAGCAGCCCGGGGGGCCCCCAAGCAGATACGCAGTATTTT. Encoded protein: CASSPGGPQADTQYF.